This T cell receptor beta chain emerged from a study of blood T cell repertoires in COVID-19. The wider study: From T cells, B-cell-depleted T cells, or PBMCs came the material, which was cDNA or gDNA.

Between the trimmed V and J ends, which lost 4 bases and 4 bases, there was a span of 13 bases. Germline V CDR1 and CDR2: KGHSH, LQKENI. CDR3 size: 14 residues. Assay used: immunoSEQ multiplex PCR; TCRdb lists only in-frame clones, some missing. Among 300,000 or so clones, 90% were seen once, and the ten largest hold approximately 1.2%. The source of this sequence is a young woman who had recovered from COVID-19. V usage is TRBV18 and J usage is TRBJ1-1; D is uncertain. Input material: PBMCs or T cells enriched from blood (not recorded which). In DNA form, the CDR3 reads TGTGCCAGCTCACTACAAGAAAAGTTCACTGAAGCTTTCTTT. The encoded protein is CASSLQEKFTEAFF.